This note documents a single T cell receptor beta chain sequence. The sample originates from a study of blood T cell repertoires in COVID-19. Study-wide background: Samples came from the United States, Italy and Spain, spanning acute and convalescent COVID-19. T cells, B-cell-depleted T cells, or PBMCs provided the cDNA or gDNA that served as material.

The CDR3 contains 15 residues. Trimming took 3 bases from V and 1 from J, leaving 12 bases between them. Germline V lookup: CDR1 MNHNS, CDR2 SASEGT. Study processing details: Counts of nucleated cells, estimated from reference gene primer amplification, were obtained. Assay used: immunoSEQ multiplex PCR; TCRdb lists only in-frame clones, some missing. V and J calls and clone size are given by that table; D and trimming were obtained from the DNA. The sample carries about 21,000 clones, roughly 87% recorded once. The J gene is TRBJ2-5, the V gene TRBV6-1; no definite D call. This sequence originates from a human donor with active COVID-19. The donor label of this sample is uncertain. Sequencing used peripheral blood. The DNA for the CDR3 is TGTGCCAGCAGTGAGAGCGCCGGTACCCAAGAGACCCAGTACTTC. It encodes CASSESAGTQETQYF.